One and the same sample provided the 18 T cell receptor beta chains below, sequenced in a study of T cell changes during pregnancy in multiple sclerosis. Using immunoSEQ multiplex PCR, the repertoire was profiled, and TCRdb retains in-frame clones only, with some absent. The table lists tens of thousands of clones, around nine tenths of them singletons. The sequences come from CD4+ T cells from peripheral blood mononuclear cells, collected in the first trimester of pregnancy. The source is a female donor in good health, enrolled as a control in a pregnancy study.

This clone showed up just a few times. The chain has TRBV9 and TRBJ2-1; D perhaps matches TRBD2 (7 bases). CDR1 and CDR2 (germline): SGDLS, YYNGEE. CDR3 length equals 12 residues. Trimming stripped 4 bases from V and 7 bases from J, with 9 bases between. CDR3 sequence reads: CASSRGGNEQFF. The CDR3 DNA follows: TGTGCCAGCAGCAGGGGGGGAAATGAGCAGTTCTTC.

The chain recombines TRBV19 with TRBJ2-3; a possible D gene is TRBD1 (6 bases). From germline, CDR1 is LNHDA and CDR2 SQIVND (reference sequence). V lost 3 bases and J 5 bases, leaving 15 bases between the germline ends. CDR3 length: 15 amino acids. CDR3 sequence (DNA): TGTGCCAGTAGTATCCAGGGGCTTGACCTAGATACGCAGTATTTT. This codes for CASSIQGLDLDTQYF.

V is TRBV10-3 and J is TRBJ1-1; a possible D gene is TRBD1 (5 bases). CDR3 length: 11 residues. Looked up from germline, CDR1 is ENHRY and CDR2 is SYGVKD. V shed 10 bases and J shed 4 bases, with 10 bases lying between them. The CDR3 nucleotides are TGTGCCACCTGGGGGGGCACTGAAGCTTTCTTT. It specifies CATWGGTEAFF.

The V call is TRBV7-3, the J call TRBJ2-2; possibly TRBD1 for D (6 bases). CDR1 SGHTA and CDR2 FQGTGA come from the germline V gene. Trimming cost V 5 bases and J 7 bases, with 14 bases left between them. The CDR3 has 14 amino acids. The CDR3 coding sequence is TGTGCCAGCAGCATCCAGGGGATGGGCGGGGAGCTGTTTTTT. It yields the protein CASSIQGMGGELFF.

The rearrangement joins TRBV12-5 to TRBJ1-6; 7 nucleotides align to TRBD1. Unmatched junction bases numbered 8, after V lost 1 base and J lost 5 bases. CDR1 is LGHNT, CDR2 FRNRAP, per germline. The CDR3 length is 17 residues. The CDR3 region is CASGLGQGTFDNSPLHF. CDR3 in DNA: TGTGCTAGTGGTTTGGGACAGGGCACCTTCGATAATTCACCCCTCCACTTT. Using reference TRBV12-5 and TRBJ1-6 for the parts outside the CDR3, the full variable domain is DARVTQTPRHKVTEMGQEVTMRCQPILGHNTVFWYRQTMMQGLELLAYFRNRAPLDDSGMPKDRFSAEMPDATLATLKIQPSEPRDSAVYFCASGLGQGTFDNSPLHFGNGTRLTVT.

The rearrangement links TRBV6-1 to TRBJ1-5; 8 bases map to TRBD1. Germline CDR1 and CDR2: MNHNS and SASEGT. V lost 6 bases to trimming and J lost 7 bases; unmatched junction nucleotides: 17. The CDR3 length is 17 residues. CDR3 residues: CASSEPQADRARQPQHF. DNA of the CDR3: TGTGCCAGCAGCGAACCCCAAGCGGACAGGGCTCGGCAGCCCCAGCATTTT.

The chain is built from TRBV7-6 and TRBJ2-5; 11 bases map to TRBD1. The J segment lost 1 base and the V segment lost 4 bases, leaving 5 bases of the junction unmatched. CDR3 length equals 16 residues. The germline CDR1 and CDR2 sequences are SGHVS and FNYEAQ. The CDR3 sequence is CASSSTGTGGQETQYF. The DNA for the CDR3 is TGTGCCAGCAGCTCTACCGGGACAGGGGGCCAAGAGACCCAGTACTTC.

The CDR3 DNA is TGTGCCAGCAGCATCGGGTCGGACTATGGCTACACCTTC. Translation gives CASSIGSDYGYTF. The chain carries TRBV7-2 and TRBJ1-2; D gene uncertain. Germline assignment: CDR1 SGHTA and CDR2 FQGNSA. V was pared by 5 bases and J by 3 bases, with 10 bases between. The CDR3 extends over 13 amino acids.

V is TRBV10-3 and J is TRBJ1-4; D is uncertain. V was shortened by 3 bases and J by 0 bases, with 8 bases between the two germline ends. CDR1 is ENHRY, CDR2 SYGVKD, per germline. The CDR3 has 15 amino acids. CDR3 DNA sequence: TGTGCCATCAGTGAAGAGGTGGCAACTAATGAAAAACTGTTTTTT. Residues: CAISEEVATNEKLFF.

This clone was found once. J is TRBJ2-5 and V is TRBV19; tentative D call: TRBD1 (6 bases). The germline gives CDR1 LNHDA, CDR2 SQIVND (reference sequence). The V end lost 4 bases, the J end lost 0 bases, and 9 bases lay between the germline ends. This CDR3 region has 14 residues. DNA of the CDR3: TGTGCCAGTAGTAAAGGACAGTACCAAGAGACCCAGTACTTC. It codes for CASSKGQYQETQYF.

This rearrangement joins TRBV7-9 to TRBJ2-1; D unresolved. V lost 2 bases and J 10 bases, leaving 6 bases between the germline ends. Germline loops: CDR1 SEHNR, CDR2 FQNEAQ (reference sequence). CDR3 length: 11 residues. In DNA, the CDR3 is TGTGCCAGCAGCTTACCCAGAGAGCAGTTCTTC. Translating it yields CASSLPREQFF.

The chain has TRBV5-1 and TRBJ2-5, with 9 bases aligning to TRBD1. The length of the CDR3 is 14 residues. CDR1 and CDR2 (germline): SGHRS, YFSETQ. Trimming cost V 4 bases and J 5 bases; bases outside gene matches: 6. The CDR3 bases are TGCGCCAGCAGCCCGACAGGGGGAAGGGAGACCCAGTACTTC. It translates to CASSPTGGRETQYF.

The chain has TRBV28 and TRBJ1-2; 9 bases line up with TRBD1. Germline V gives CDR1 MDHEN, CDR2 SYDVKM. The V segment lost 3 bases and the J segment 6 bases; nucleotides outside the gene matches: 2. CDR3 size: 13 residues. The CDR3 sequence is CASSLGQGHGYTF. The CDR3 DNA is TGTGCCAGCAGTTTGGGACAGGGTCATGGCTACACCTTC.

The chain uses TRBV7-2 and TRBJ2-7, with a possible D match to TRBD2 (6 bases). This CDR3 is 13 amino acids long. Germline assignment: CDR1 SGHTA and CDR2 FQGNSA. V lost 7 bases and J lost 3, with 13 bases in between. CDR3 bases: TGTGCCAGCAACCCGGGACTTATCTACGAGCAGTACTTC. It translates to CASNPGLIYEQYF. The full variable domain, completed using reference TRBV7-2 and TRBJ2-7, is GAGVSQSPSNKVTEKGKDVELRCDPISGHTALYWYRQSLGQGLEFLIYFQGNSAPDKSGLPSDRFSAERTGGSVSTLTIQRTQQEDSAVYLCASNPGLIYEQYFGPGTRLTVT.

V gene TRBV5-6 combines with J gene TRBJ2-6; TRBD1 aligns across 12 bases. The CDR3 loop spans 18 amino acids. Germline V lookup: CDR1 SGHDT, CDR2 YYEEEE. The V gene end was trimmed by 1 base and the J gene end by 3 bases; junction bases not matched to a gene: 5. The CDR3 DNA sequence: TGTGCCAGCAGCTTGCCGGGACAGGGGGCAATTGGGGCCAACGTCCTGACTTTC. Translation: CASSLPGQGAIGANVLTF.

The V call is TRBV7-2, the J call TRBJ2-3; 14 nucleotides line up with TRBD2. V shed 5 bases, J shed 5 bases, and the junction held 3 bases outside the gene matches. The CDR3 sequence is 15 residues long. Germline V gives CDR1 SGHTA, CDR2 FQGNSA. The CDR3 is CASSAGLAGVDTQYF. DNA of the CDR3: TGTGCCAGCAGCGCGGGACTAGCGGGAGTAGATACGCAGTATTTT.

This rearrangement joins TRBV5-6 to TRBJ1-1, with D possibly being TRBD1 (6 bases). Looked up from germline, CDR1 is SGHDT and CDR2 is YYEEEE. The germline V and J ends were trimmed by 4 bases and 1 base, with 14 bases remaining between them. This CDR3 region has 15 residues. Written as DNA, the CDR3 is TGTGCCAGCAGCCCTATACAGGGCCCGAACACTGAAGCTTTCTTT. The encoded protein is CASSPIQGPNTEAFF.

The gene calls are TRBV5-1 and TRBJ2-5; a possible D gene is TRBD2 (5 bases). The ends were cut back, 1 base at V and 2 bases at J, with 21 bases in the middle. The germline V gene has CDR1 SGHRS and CDR2 YFSETQ. This CDR3 region has 18 residues. The CDR3, as DNA: TGCGCCAGCAGCTTGTCCCCGGACCCTCGGGGAGCGCAAGAGACCCAGTACTTC. It yields the protein CASSLSPDPRGAQETQYF.